The 18 T cell receptor beta chains presented below share a single source sample, sequenced in a study of cytomegalovirus exposure and HLA in healthy donors. The PCR contained 60 Vbeta and 13 Jbeta primers. Only in-frame clones appear in the TCRdb table, and some are missing; sequencing was by immunoSEQ multiplex PCR. Of about 160,000 clones in the sample, 60% to 80% were seen once. The sample taken for sequencing was PBMCs. These receptors originate from a woman aged 50 to 60 in good health and CMV-seropositive.

The V and J genes are TRBV10-3 and TRBJ1-4; no clear D. V lost 8 bases to trimming and J lost 0 bases, with 10 bases between them. CDR3 size: 14 residues. The germline CDR1 and CDR2 sequences are ENHRY and SYGVKD. CDR3 in DNA: TGTGCCATCGGTCCAGTCGCAACTAATGAAAAACTGTTTTTT. Translating it yields CAIGPVATNEKLFF.

Comment on this clone: The germline gene is not matched at one end of the junction; a read error may be the cause. This chain uses TRBV14 with TRBJ2-7; no firm D call. CDR3 length equals 15 residues. Germline V gene data show CDR1 as SGHDN and CDR2 as FVKESK. The CDR3 sequence is CASTQGYSLFLGQYF. The DNA for the CDR3 is TGTGCCAGCACCCAAGGGTACAGTTTGTTTTTGGGGCAGTACTTC.

The chain links TRBV5-1 to TRBJ2-7; 9 nucleotides line up with TRBD1. Germline V gene sequence: CDR1 SGHRS, CDR2 YFSETQ. V gave up 0 bases and J gave up 5 bases; unmatched junction bases: 6. CDR3 length equals 15 residues. CDR3 region: CASSLEGTGSHEQYF. Written as DNA, the CDR3 is TGCGCCAGCAGCTTGGAGGGGACAGGGAGCCACGAGCAGTACTTC.

This clone has just a few counts. The chain links TRBV2 to TRBJ2-3, with D possibly matching TRBD2 (5 bases). This CDR3 is 15 amino acids long. Germline CDR1 reads SNHLY; CDR2 reads FYNNEI. Between the trimmed V and J ends, which lost 2 bases and 0 bases, there was a span of 9 bases. DNA for the CDR3: TGTGCCAGCAGTGAAAATGGAGGCAGCACAGATACGCAGTATTTT. Translated: CASSENGGSTDTQYF.

The V call is TRBV6-1, the J call TRBJ2-1, with D possibly TRBD2 on 5 matching bases. The CDR3 totals 16 residues. Trimming removed 3 bases from V and 3 bases from J, with 15 bases in between. Germline V gene data show CDR1 as MNHNS and CDR2 as SASEGT. The CDR3 DNA follows: TGTGCCAGCAGTGACCTCGGGGTTCACCACTACAATGAGCAGTTCTTC. Its protein is CASSDLGVHHYNEQFF.

This chain uses TRBV9 with TRBJ1-6; no firm D call. V lost 3 bases to trimming and J lost 13 bases, with 17 bases between them. The CDR3 runs to 14 residues. The V gene's germline CDR1 is SGDLS and CDR2 YYNGEE. CDR3 sequence: CASSARREFSPLHF. The CDR3 bases are TGTGCCAGCAGCGCCCGGAGGGAATTTTCGCCCCTCCACTTT.

This clone is a singleton in its sample. The V call is TRBV9, the J call TRBJ1-1; TRBD1 matches 7 bases. V lost 6 bases and J lost 1; bases outside the gene matches: 6. CDR3 length: 14 residues. CDR1 SGDLS and CDR2 YYNGEE come from the germline V gene. This CDR3 is CASTPGQTNTEAFF. The CDR3 nucleotides are TGTGCCAGCACTCCGGGACAGACGAACACTGAAGCTTTCTTT.

The table lists this clone with a count of one. The gene calls are TRBV9 and TRBJ2-3, with a tentative D call TRBD2 (6 bases). CDR3 length: 14 residues. The V gene's germline CDR1 is SGDLS and CDR2 YYNGEE. V dropped 4 bases and J dropped 4 bases, with 13 bases sitting between them. CDR3 coding DNA: TGTGCCAGCAGCCTTAGCGGAGCGGCAGATACGCAGTATTTT. Encoded protein: CASSLSGAADTQYF.

The chain employs TRBV10-3 and TRBJ2-2; 8 bases map to TRBD1. The CDR3 contains 15 residues. Germline values: CDR1 ENHRY, CDR2 SYGVKD. V shed 7 bases and J 6 bases; nucleotides not matched to a gene: 10. The CDR3 nucleotides read TGTGCCATCACTCCGGACAGGGCGGGTGCCGGGGAGCTGTTTTTT. This gives the protein CAITPDRAGAGELFF.

V and J are TRBV6-6 and TRBJ2-7, with 9 positions matching TRBD2. Unmatched junction bases numbered 15, after V lost 7 bases and J lost 5 bases. This CDR3 region has 16 residues. From germline, CDR1 is MNHNY and CDR2 SVGAGI (reference sequence). CDR3 sequence reads: CASTNPGAGGVNEQYF. In DNA form, the CDR3 reads TGTGCCAGCACCAATCCCGGGGCGGGAGGGGTAAACGAGCAGTACTTC.

This clone came up a few times. The V gene is TRBV6-1, the J gene TRBJ1-4, with D possibly being TRBD1 (6 bases). The germline CDR1 and CDR2 sequences are MNHNS and SASEGT. The CDR3 covers 11 residues. Trimming took off 2 bases at V and 12 bases at J, with 7 bases between the two ends. For the CDR3, the DNA is TGTGCCAGCAGTGAACCAGGGGAACTGTTTTTT. Its protein product is CASSEPGELFF.

The rearrangement links TRBV7-8 to TRBJ2-1; TRBD1 matches 7 bases. This CDR3 contains 15 residues. CDR1 and CDR2 from the germline V gene are SGHVS and FQNEAQ. V shed 5 bases and J 5 bases; nucleotides not matched to a gene: 9. The CDR3: CASSQGSQGNNEQFF. CDR3 nucleotides: TGTGCCAGCAGCCAAGGATCACAGGGGAACAATGAGCAGTTCTTC.

V usage is TRBV5-1 and J usage is TRBJ2-1, with D perhaps matching TRBD2 (6 bases). The CDR3 loop spans 14 amino acids. Per the germline V gene, CDR1 is SGHRS and CDR2 is YFSETQ. V was trimmed by 3 bases and J by 4 bases, leaving 11 bases between them. The CDR3 protein is CASSSRDLYNEQFF. The CDR3 coding sequence is TGCGCCAGCAGCTCACGGGACTTATACAATGAGCAGTTCTTC.

The chain combines TRBV4-2 with TRBJ2-7, with 10 bases identical to TRBD2. CDR3 length: 16 residues. Germline lookup yields CDR1 LGHNA and CDR2 YNFKEQ. The trim removed 2 bases at V and 5 bases at J, leaving 9 bases unmatched. The CDR3 DNA reads as TGTGCCAGCAGCCAACGAGAGGGACTAGCGAGTCACGAGCAGTACTTC. It specifies CASSQREGLASHEQYF.

This sequence joins TRBV7-3 and TRBJ2-1; D ambiguous. With 4 bases removed from V and 0 bases from J, the gap between germline ends came to 4 bases. The CDR3 length is 13 residues. CDR1 is SGHTA, CDR2 FQGTGA, per germline. The CDR3 here is CASSSDSYNEQFF. Here the CDR3 DNA reads TGTGCCAGCAGCTCAGACTCCTACAATGAGCAGTTCTTC.

The genes are TRBV28 and TRBJ2-3; 9 positions agree with TRBD2. CDR3 length: 15 residues. The V segment lost 2 bases and the J segment 6 bases; nucleotides outside the gene matches: 6. Looked up from germline, CDR1 is MDHEN and CDR2 is SYDVKM. CDR3 sequence (DNA): TGTGCCAGCAGTTTAGGGCGGGAGGGGCCCGATACGCAGTATTTT. It encodes CASSLGREGPDTQYF. Full variable domain (missing parts from reference TRBV28 and TRBJ2-3): DVKVTQSSRYLVKRTGEKVFLECVQDMDHENMFWYRQDPGLGLRLIYFSYDVKMKEKGDIPEGYSVSREKKERFSLILESASTNQTSMYLCASSLGREGPDTQYFGPGTRLTVL.

This clone was seen a few times. V is TRBV4-3 and J is TRBJ2-2; weak D call: TRBD1 (6 bases). The V gene's germline CDR1 is LGHNA and CDR2 YSLEER. There are 16 residues in the CDR3. V was clipped by 1 base and J by 4 bases, with 13 bases between them. The CDR3 DNA follows: TGCGCCAGCAGCCAAGTCGCCATAGGGGGCACCGGGGAGCTGTTTTTT. It yields the protein CASSQVAIGGTGELFF.

V and J are TRBV5-4 and TRBJ1-6; 7 nucleotides match TRBD1. CDR1 and CDR2 (germline): SGHNT, YYREEE (reference sequence). The CDR3 spans 15 residues. V lost 4 bases and J lost 8; bases outside the gene matches: 9. CDR3 residues: CASSDRTGLYSPLHF. CDR3 coding DNA: TGTGCCAGCAGCGATAGGACAGGACTGTATTCACCCCTCCACTTT.